Shown below are 8 T cell receptor beta chains from a single sample sequenced in a study of vaccination and CD4 T cells after COVID-19. No antigen has been assigned to these receptors. Treatment denoted: roughly 10-day PBMC culture with coronavirus spike peptide pools or control peptides (ViraFEST assay). Pre-COVID-19 pandemic sampling (2011-2018) yielded the unexposed donor's CD4+ T cells. The assay that was used to sequence DNA from cultured CD4+ T cells was the Oncomine TCR Beta short-read assay. Investigators obtained genomic DNA by extraction from cultured CD4+ T cells. TCRdb reanalysed the PCR reads using MiXCR and keeps one entry per CDR3 protein. The sample lists over 7,500 distinct CDR3 sequences, more than 35% occurring once. Sequenced sample: CD4+ T cells from blood, cultured in vitro. Receptors originate from a human donor in good health.

In its sample, this clonotype was seen a few times. CDR3 bases: TGTGCCAGCACCCGAGATCGGGTTAACACTGAAGCTTTCTTT. As protein: CASTRDRVNTEAFF. The V gene is TRBV6-1, the J gene TRBJ1-1, with no clear D. The V and J ends lost 7 bases and 2 bases respectively, with 14 bases between them. Germline V CDR1 and CDR2: MNHNS, SASEGT. CDR3 length equals 14 residues.

This clonotype has a handful of counts. The chain recombines TRBV10-3 with TRBJ1-2; unclear D gene. The CDR3 sequence is 16 residues long. Trimming took off 10 bases at V and 1 base at J, with 22 bases between the two ends. Germline V gene sequence: CDR1 ENHRY, CDR2 SYGVKD. CDR3 amino acids: CATIGIAMPDNYGYTF. CDR3 sequence (DNA): TGTGCCACCATAGGAATAGCCATGCCCGATAACTATGGCTACACCTTC.

This clonotype was observed a few times. The gene calls are TRBV24-1 and TRBJ2-3; TRBD1 matches at 10 bases. The CDR3 extends over 15 amino acids. Trimming removed 3 bases from V and 7 bases from J; junction bases left unmatched: 6. Germline V gene lookup returns CDR1 KGHDR and CDR2 SFDVKD. In nucleotides, the CDR3 is TGTGCCACCAGTGATCCCGGGACAGGGGCATATACGCAGTATTTT. It is translated as CATSDPGTGAYTQYF.

The CDR3 region is CSARDPAGEKAYEQYF. CDR3 in DNA: TGCAGTGCTAGAGATCCCGCGGGAGAAAAGGCCTACGAGCAGTACTTC. This chain uses TRBV20-1 with TRBJ2-7, with TRBD2 identical over 7 bases. The junction had 10 bases not matched to a gene; V was cut back by 0 bases and J by 2 bases. CDR1 DFQATT and CDR2 SNEGSKA come from the germline V gene (reference sequence). This CDR3 contains 16 residues.

J is TRBJ1-5 and V is TRBV28, with D unclear. The V end lost 7 bases, the J end lost 9 bases, and 13 bases lay between the germline ends. Germline V gene sequence: CDR1 MDHEN, CDR2 SYDVKM. The CDR3 spans 12 residues. CDR3 region: CASTVEGGPQHF. The CDR3 DNA reads TGTGCCAGCACCGTGGAGGGCGGGCCCCAGCATTTT.

V usage is TRBV6-5 and J usage is TRBJ1-5, with D possibly matching TRBD1 (5 bases). V was shortened by 2 bases and J by 10 bases, with 18 bases between the two germline ends. From germline, CDR1 is MNHEY and CDR2 SVGAGI. The CDR3 runs to 15 residues. The CDR3, as DNA: TGTGCCAGCAGTTACACCTGGGGGAGGGAGGTCCCCCAGCATTTT. Residues: CASSYTWGREVPQHF.

This clonotype was found a few times. The chain joins TRBV28 to TRBJ1-5; TRBD1 matches at 8 bases. The CDR3 loop spans 14 amino acids. The germline V gene encodes CDR1 MDHEN and CDR2 SYDVKM. V was pared by 3 bases and J by 2 bases, with 0 bases of the junction left unmatched. CDR3 region: CASSLDRGNQPQHF. CDR3 DNA: TGTGCCAGCAGTTTGGACAGGGGCAATCAGCCCCAGCATTTT.

This clonotype was picked up a small number of times. The CDR3 loop reads CASSRSNPNYGYTF. CDR3 sequence (DNA): TGTGCCAGCAGTCGGTCGAACCCTAACTATGGCTACACCTTC. The chain is built from TRBV6-1 and TRBJ1-2; D ambiguous. CDR1 and CDR2 (germline): MNHNS, SASEGT. CDR3 length equals 14 residues. The ends were cut back, 5 bases at V and 0 bases at J, with 10 bases in the middle.